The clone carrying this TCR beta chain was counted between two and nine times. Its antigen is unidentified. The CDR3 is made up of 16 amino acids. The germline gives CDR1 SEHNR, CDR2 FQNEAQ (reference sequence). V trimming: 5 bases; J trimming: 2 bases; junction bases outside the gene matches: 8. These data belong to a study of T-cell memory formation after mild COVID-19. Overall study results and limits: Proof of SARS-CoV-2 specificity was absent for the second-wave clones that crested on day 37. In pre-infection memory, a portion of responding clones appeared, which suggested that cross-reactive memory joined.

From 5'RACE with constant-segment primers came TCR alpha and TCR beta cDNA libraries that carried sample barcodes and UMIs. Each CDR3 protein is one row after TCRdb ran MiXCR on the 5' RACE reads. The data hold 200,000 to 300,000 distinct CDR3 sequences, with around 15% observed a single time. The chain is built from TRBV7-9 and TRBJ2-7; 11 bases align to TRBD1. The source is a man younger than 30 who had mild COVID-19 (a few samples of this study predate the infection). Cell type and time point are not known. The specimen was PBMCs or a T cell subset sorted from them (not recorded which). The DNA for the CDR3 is TGTGCCAGCAGCCGGACAGGGGGCAAGATGGCCTACGAGCAGTACTTC. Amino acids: CASSRTGGKMAYEQYF. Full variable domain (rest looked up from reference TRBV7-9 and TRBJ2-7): DTGVSQNPRHKITKRGQNVTFRCDPISEHNRLYWYRQTLGQGPEFLTYFQNEAQLEKSRLLSDRFSAERPKGSFSTLEIQRTEQGDSAMYLCASSRTGGKMAYEQYFGPGTRLTVT.